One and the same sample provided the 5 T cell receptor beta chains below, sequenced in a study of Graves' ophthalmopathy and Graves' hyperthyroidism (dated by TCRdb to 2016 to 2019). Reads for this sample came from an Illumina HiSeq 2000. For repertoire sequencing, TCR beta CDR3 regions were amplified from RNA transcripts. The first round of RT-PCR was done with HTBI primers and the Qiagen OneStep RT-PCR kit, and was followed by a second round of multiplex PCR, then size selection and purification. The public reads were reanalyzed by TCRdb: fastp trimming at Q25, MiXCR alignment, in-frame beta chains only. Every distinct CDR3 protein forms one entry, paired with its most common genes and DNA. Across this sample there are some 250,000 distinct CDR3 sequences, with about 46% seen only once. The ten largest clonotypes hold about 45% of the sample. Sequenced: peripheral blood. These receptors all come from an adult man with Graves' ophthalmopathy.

CDR3 DNA sequence: TGTGCCAGTAGTATAGATCGGACAGCTGTCTCCTACGAGCAGTACTTC. Protein product: CASSIDRTAVSYEQYF. The chain is built from TRBV19 and TRBJ2-7, with a possible D match to TRBD1 (6 bases). CDR1 and CDR2 from the germline V gene are LNHDA and SQIVND (reference sequence). Trimming took off 0 bases at V and 0 bases at J, with 12 bases between the two ends. CDR3 length: 16 residues.

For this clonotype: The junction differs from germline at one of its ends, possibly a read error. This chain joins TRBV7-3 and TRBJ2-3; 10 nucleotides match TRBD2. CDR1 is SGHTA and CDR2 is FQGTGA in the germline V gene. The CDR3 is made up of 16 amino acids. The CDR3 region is CASSLGLAGVPDTQYF. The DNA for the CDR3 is TGCGCCAGCAGCTTGGGCCTAGCGGGAGTTCCAGATACGCAGTATTTT.

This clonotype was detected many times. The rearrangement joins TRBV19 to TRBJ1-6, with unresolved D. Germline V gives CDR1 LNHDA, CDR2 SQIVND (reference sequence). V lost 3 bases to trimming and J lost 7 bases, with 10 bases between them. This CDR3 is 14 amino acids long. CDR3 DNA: TGTGCCAGTAGTATGGGGTCTCCAAATTCACCCCTCCACTTT. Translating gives CASSMGSPNSPLHF.

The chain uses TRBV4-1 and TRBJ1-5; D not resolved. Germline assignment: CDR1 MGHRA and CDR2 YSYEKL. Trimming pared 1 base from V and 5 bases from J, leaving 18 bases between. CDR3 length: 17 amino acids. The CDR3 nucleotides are TGCGCCAGCAGCCAAGTTTTAAGGTCCACCGGGGATCAGCCCCAGCATTTT. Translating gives CASSQVLRSTGDQPQHF.

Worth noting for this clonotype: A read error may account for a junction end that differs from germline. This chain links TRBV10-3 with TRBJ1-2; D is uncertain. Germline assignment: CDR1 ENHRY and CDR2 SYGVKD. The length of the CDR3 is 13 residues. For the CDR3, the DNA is TGTGCCAGCAGTTTTAGCTACGACTATGGCTACACCTTC. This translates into CASSFSYDYGYTF.